A selection of T cell receptor beta chains follows, all from one sample in a study of T cells after yellow fever vaccination. MiXCR was run by TCRdb on the 5' RACE reads, yielding one entry per CDR3 protein. The data hold 200,000 to 300,000 distinct CDR3 sequences, with 6.9% observed a single time. The sequenced sample was CD4+ T cells sorted from PBMCs, obtained 15 days after the yellow fever booster vaccination. The receptors shown here come from a man aged 25 to 45 who received the YFV17D yellow fever vaccine. Each CDR3 is given with its conserved first and last residue. D genes are given only for firm matches. The size field is filled for only some rows; it gives once, few, many or a size class.

D gene	V gene	clone size	J gene	CDR3 DNA	CDR3 protein
NA	TRBV5-1	many	TRBJ2-3	TGCGCCAGCAGCACGTCCTCGAGGGGAGACACAGATACGCAGTATTTT	CASSTSSRGDTDTQYF
TRBD1	TRBV29-1	NA	TRBJ2-7	TGCAGCGCGTCCTCGACAGGGCGAGAGCAGTACTTC	CSASSTGREQYF
NA	TRBV20-1	NA	TRBJ1-1	TGCAGTGCTAGACAGGGAGGACCTAAAACTGAAGCTTTCTTT	CSARQGGPKTEAFF
NA	TRBV27	once	TRBJ2-7	TGTGCCAGCAGTTCTGTCCAGACTTACGAGCAGTACTTC	CASSSVQTYEQYF
NA	TRBV7-3	few	TRBJ2-7	TGTGCCAGCAGCTTAACGCGAGAAAACGAGCAGTACTTC	CASSLTRENEQYF
NA	TRBV20-1	NA	TRBJ1-5	TGCAGTGCTTACGTCCCGGGACACCGTCCGGAAGCCCAGCATTTT	CSAYVPGHRPEAQHF
NA	TRBV5-6	many	TRBJ2-3	TGTGCCAGCAGCTTGTGGCAGCACCGTACGGATACGCAGTATTTT	CASSLWQHRTDTQYF
NA	TRBV4-3	NA	TRBJ2-1	TGCGCCAGCAGCCAAGGTGGGGGCGGGACCTACAATGAGCAGTTCTTC	CASSQGGGGTYNEQFF
NA	TRBV20-1	many	TRBJ1-5	TGCAGTGCTAGAGATCCGGACAGCAATCAGCCCCAGCATTTT	CSARDPDSNQPQHF
TRBD1	TRBV7-2	few	TRBJ1-1	TGTGCCAGCAGCCTACATCCACAGGGGGCAGGGGCTGAAGCTTTCTTT	CASSLHPQGAGAEAFF
TRBD2	TRBV20-1	few	TRBJ2-1	TGCAGTGCTAAAGGACTAGCGGGTGAGCAGTTCTTC	CSAKGLAGEQFF
TRBD1	TRBV5-1	many	TRBJ2-1	TGCGCCAGCAGCTTGGCGGGACAGCATGAGCAGTTCTTC	CASSLAGQHEQFF
TRBD2	TRBV7-8	NA	TRBJ2-1	TGTGCCAGCAGCCCCCCCCCCGCGGGAGTCCGGAATGAGCAGTTCTTC	CASSPPPAGVRNEQFF
NA	TRBV4-3	NA	TRBJ2-3	TGCGCCAGCAGCCAAGATGGGCAGATCCTCACAGATACGCAGTATTTT	CASSQDGQILTDTQYF
NA	TRBV9	many	TRBJ1-2	TGTGCCAGCAGCGCCGGACAGAAGTCGTATGGCTACACCTTC	CASSAGQKSYGYTF
NA	TRBV11-2	many	TRBJ2-5	TGTGCCAGCAGCTTAGGCTACCAAGAGACCCAGTACTTC	CASSLGYQETQYF
TRBD1	TRBV6-5	many	TRBJ2-3	TGTGCCAGCAGCCGACAGGGTGGAGATACGCAGTATTTT	CASSRQGGDTQYF
NA	TRBV6-6	many	TRBJ2-7	TGTGCCAGCCAGGACAGCAGCTACGAGCAGTACTTC	CASQDSSYEQYF
TRBD1	TRBV12-3/TRBV12-4	many	TRBJ1-1	TGTGCCAGCAGCAGGACAGGGCCTGAAGCTTTCTTT	CASSRTGPEAFF
NA	TRBV4-3	NA	TRBJ2-3	TGCGCCAGCAGCCAAGATAGTGCAGATACGCAGTATTTT	CASSQDSADTQYF
NA	TRBV12-3/TRBV12-4	NA	TRBJ2-5	TGTGCCAGCAGTTTAGCGGGCACCCGTGCGGAGACCCAGTACTTC	CASSLAGTRAETQYF
TRBD1	TRBV7-2	many	TRBJ1-2	TGTGCCAGCAGCGAAGGGACAGGGAACTATGGCTACACCTTC	CASSEGTGNYGYTF
NA	TRBV5-1	NA	TRBJ2-5	TGCGCCAGCAGCCCCACAGGCTTCCAAGAGACCCAGTACTTC	CASSPTGFQETQYF
NA	TRBV29-1	NA	TRBJ2-7	TGCAGCGCCAGAGCTATCCGGACAGACTCCTACGAGCAGTACTTC	CSARAIRTDSYEQYF
NA	TRBV6-5	many	TRBJ2-2	TGTGCCAGCAGTACTTGGGGTCGGGGCACCGGGGAGCTGTTTTTT	CASSTWGRGTGELFF
NA	TRBV12-3/TRBV12-4	few	TRBJ2-7	TGTGCCAGCAGTTTAGGAGGGACAACTGGTACGGGCAGTACTTCGTACTTC	CASSLGGTTGTGSTSYF
NA	TRBV7-3	NA	TRBJ2-5	TGTGCCAGCAGCTTAGGGGGGAGTCAGACCCAGTACTTC	CASSLGGSQTQYF
NA	TRBV5-1	many	TRBJ2-3	TGCGCCAGCAGCTTGGCCCTACTTTCGACAGATACGCAGTATTTT	CASSLALLSTDTQYF
TRBD1	TRBV5-1	NA	TRBJ2-3	TGCGCCAGCAGCTTGTCCCCAGGGGGCGGCACAGATACGCAGTATTTT	CASSLSPGGGTDTQYF
TRBD2	TRBV12-3/TRBV12-4	many	TRBJ2-1	TGTGCCAGCCAGGGACTAGCTCATGGGGAGCAGTTCTTC	CASQGLAHGEQFF
NA	TRBV10-2	NA	TRBJ2-3	TGCGCCAGCAGTGAATGGGATACGCAGTATTTT	CASSEWDTQYF
NA	TRBV28	NA	TRBJ2-7	TGTGCCAGCAGTACAGTGATCTCCTACGAGCAGTACTTC	CASSTVISYEQYF
NA	TRBV7-2	NA	TRBJ2-7	TGTGCCAGCAGCTTATTTGGGAGGAATCAGGGCGAGCAGTACTTC	CASSLFGRNQGEQYF
NA	TRBV12-3/TRBV12-4	many	TRBJ1-5	TGTGCCAGCAGTTTAGCGGGGGCCGACAGGCATTTT	CASSLAGADRHF
NA	TRBV7-2	NA	TRBJ2-7	TGTGCCAGCAGCTTAGGTCTGGGGGGGCCACCCTACGAGCAGTACTTC	CASSLGLGGPPYEQYF
TRBD2	TRBV20-1	NA	TRBJ2-1	TGCAGTGCTAGGCCCCGGGTCGCGGGAGTTTTAAATGAGCAGTTCTTC	CSARPRVAGVLNEQFF
TRBD2	TRBV7-2	NA	TRBJ2-1	TGTGCCAGCAGACCTCCCAGCGGGAGTGAGCAGTTCTTC	CASRPPSGSEQFF
NA	TRBV5-1	many	TRBJ1-2	TGCGCCAGCAGCTTGGTGGGACTGCACTATGGCTACACCTTC	CASSLVGLHYGYTF
NA	TRBV20-1	NA	TRBJ2-3	TGCAGTGCTCGACATGCTGAAGATACGCAGTATTTT	CSARHAEDTQYF
NA	TRBV5-4	once	TRBJ2-7	TGTGCCAGCGGCTCTCCGGAAACCTACGAGCAGTACTTC	CASGSPETYEQYF
TRBD1	TRBV28	NA	TRBJ1-4	TGTGCCAGCAGTAACCTCCGGGACAGGGACGAAAAACTGTTTTTT	CASSNLRDRDEKLFF
TRBD1	TRBV5-1	many	TRBJ2-2	TGCGCCAGCAGCTGGAGACCCGCCGGGACAGAGAACACCGGGGAGCTGTTTTTT	CASSWRPAGTENTGELFF
TRBD1	TRBV20-1	NA	TRBJ2-1	TGCAGTGCCCGGGGACAGACCGTCATCAATGAGCAGTTCTTC	CSARGQTVINEQFF
NA	TRBV6-5	NA	TRBJ2-1	TGTGCCAGCAGTTCTACCTACAATGAGCAGTTCTTC	CASSSTYNEQFF
TRBD2	TRBV12-3/TRBV12-4	many	TRBJ2-1	TGTGCCAGCAGTTTTACTAGCGGGACTCCTCGCAATGAGCAGTTCTTC	CASSFTSGTPRNEQFF
NA	TRBV5-1	many	TRBJ2-1	TGCGCCAGCAGCTTGTATAATGGCAATGAGCAGTTCTTC	CASSLYNGNEQFF
TRBD2	TRBV20-1	many	TRBJ2-1	TGCAGTGCTAGATTGAGCGGGAGTACTTATGAGCAGTTCTTC	CSARLSGSTYEQFF
TRBD2	TRBV11-2	many	TRBJ2-1	TGTGCCAGCAGCTCCGGGACTAGCGGGGTCTACAATGAGCAGTTCTTC	CASSSGTSGVYNEQFF